The text below deals with one T cell receptor (beta chain). Its matching antigen is unknown. These data originate in a study of OX40 agonist ivuxolimab in advanced cancers. Looking at the study overall: Dose-escalation patients had hepatocellular carcinoma, melanoma, renal cell or head and neck cancer. Partial responses, seen in three patients, involved one hepatocellular carcinoma and two cutaneous melanomas.

The germline gives CDR1 LNHDA, CDR2 SQIVND (reference sequence). With 3 bases removed from V and 3 bases from J, the gap between germline ends came to 9 bases. CDR3 length equals 13 residues. Study-level results: Part of the nonresponder group also had normalized T-cell clonal expansion that was low.

Patients were ruled out by autoimmune disease history or systemic immunosuppression. Profiled with immunoSEQ multiplex PCR; TCRdb holds only in-frame clones, not every one. The sample records some 120,000 clones, 85% to 95% being singletons. Sequences were derived from CD4+ or CD8+ T cells sorted from blood, sampled in a trial of the OX40 agonist ivuxolimab. The rearrangement uses TRBV19 and TRBJ2-7; D is ambiguous. This receptor was identified in an adult with an advanced solid tumor such as melanoma, head and neck, liver or kidney cancer. The CDR3 here is CASSIGLGYEQYF. In DNA form, the CDR3 reads TGTGCCAGTAGTATCGGGCTCGGCTACGAGCAGTACTTC.